Following are 25 T cell receptor beta chains from one sample sequenced in a study of shared clonotypes between healthy human individuals. Generated by immunoSEQ multiplex PCR, the TCRdb table keeps only in-frame clones and is missing some. The table has hundreds of thousands of clones, over 65% seen once. The specimen sequenced was memory CD4+ T cells sorted from blood. Documented subset: CD45RA-negative fraction. These TCRs come from a woman under 40 in good health.

This clone has ten or more counts. This rearrangement joins TRBV28 to TRBJ2-7, with D hard to call. Germline values: CDR1 MDHEN, CDR2 SYDVKM. Trimming shortened V by 4 bases and J by 2 bases, and 12 bases separated the two germline ends. The CDR3 runs 14 residues. The CDR3 loop reads CASSYSRPPYEQYF. The CDR3 coding sequence is TGTGCCAGCAGTTATTCTCGCCCCCCCTACGAGCAGTACTTC. Together with reference TRBV28 and TRBJ2-7, the CDR3 gives the full variable domain: DVKVTQSSRYLVKRTGEKVFLECVQDMDHENMFWYRQDPGLGLRLIYFSYDVKMKEKGDIPEGYSVSREKKERFSLILESASTNQTSMYLCASSYSRPPYEQYFGPGTRLTVT.

The gene calls are TRBV27 and TRBJ2-2; D gene ambiguous. The CDR3 is 11 amino acids. V lost 6 bases to trimming and J lost 5 bases, with 4 bases between them. In germline, CDR1 is MNHEY, CDR2 SMNVEV (reference sequence). DNA for the CDR3: TGTGCCAGCAGGCGTACCGGGGAGCTGTTTTTT. Its translation: CASRRTGELFF.

V is TRBV6-1 and J is TRBJ1-1; D possibly corresponds to TRBD1 (6 bases). Germline lookup yields CDR1 MNHNS and CDR2 SASEGT. Trimming shortened V by 7 bases and J by 4 bases, and 13 bases separated the two germline ends. The CDR3 length is 13 residues. CDR3 sequence: CASKTDRFTEAFF. For the CDR3, the DNA is TGTGCCAGCAAGACCGACAGGTTCACTGAAGCTTTCTTT.

V is TRBV29-1 and J is TRBJ1-5, with D possibly being TRBD1 (6 bases). This CDR3 is built from 13 residues. Trimming cost V 0 bases and J 3 bases, with 6 bases left between them. In germline, CDR1 is SQVTM, CDR2 ANQGSEA. CDR3 nucleotides: TGCAGCGTTGAAGAGGGGGCCAATCAGCCCCAGCATTTT. Its protein product is CSVEEGANQPQHF.

This clone was seen just once. J is TRBJ1-5 and V is TRBV30; D call uncertain. The CDR3 is 16 amino acids. Between the trimmed V and J ends, which lost 1 base and 7 bases, there was a span of 20 bases. CDR1 GTSNPN and CDR2 SVGIG come from the germline V gene (reference sequence). The CDR3 DNA sequence: TGTGCCTGGAGTGCCGAAAGGACTTTTTCCCACCAGCCCCAGCATTTT. Protein: CAWSAERTFSHQPQHF.

This chain connects TRBV2 to TRBJ1-2; TRBD1 matches at 8 bases. The germline V gene encodes CDR1 SNHLY and CDR2 FYNNEI. V shed 7 bases and J 0 bases; nucleotides not matched to a gene: 4. CDR3 length equals 14 residues. The CDR3: CASTSTGANYGYTF. The CDR3 region has the DNA TGTGCCAGCACATCGACAGGGGCTAACTATGGCTACACCTTC. Full variable domain (missing parts from reference TRBV2 and TRBJ1-2): EPEVTQTPSHQVTQMGQEVILRCVPISNHLYFYWYRQILGQKVEFLVSFYNNEISEKSEIFDDQFSVERPDGSNFTLKIRSTKLEDSAMYFCASTSTGANYGYTFGSGTRLTVV.

This clone was detected a few times. This chain links TRBV10-3 with TRBJ1-3; the D is unclear. V dropped 11 bases and J dropped 2 bases, with 13 bases sitting between them. CDR3 length: 13 amino acids. The germline V gene has CDR1 ENHRY and CDR2 SYGVKD. The CDR3 loop is CALKPGAGNTIYF. DNA of the CDR3: TGTGCCCTGAAACCGGGAGCTGGAAACACCATATATTTT.

This rearrangement joins TRBV7-3 to TRBJ2-7; 9 bases agree with TRBD2. CDR3 size: 15 residues. V lost 5 bases to trimming and J lost 4 bases; unmatched junction nucleotides: 9. The V gene's germline CDR1 is SGHTA and CDR2 FQGTGA. The CDR3 region has the DNA TGTGCCAGCAGCCTAAGCGGGGGGCGCGGGTACGAGCAGTACTTC. This translates into CASSLSGGRGYEQYF.

The rearrangement joins TRBV5-6 to TRBJ1-1; D is unresolved. From germline, CDR1 is SGHDT and CDR2 YYEEEE. CDR3 size: 13 residues. With 2 bases removed from V and 1 base from J, the gap between germline ends came to 6 bases. CDR3 amino acids: CASSFKQNTEAFF. The CDR3 DNA is TGTGCCAGCAGCTTTAAGCAGAACACTGAAGCTTTCTTT.

The table lists this clone with a count of one. The V gene is TRBV28, the J gene TRBJ1-2; 9 bases align to TRBD1. V shed 5 bases and J 6 bases; nucleotides not matched to a gene: 7. From germline, CDR1 is MDHEN and CDR2 SYDVKM. The CDR3 length is 14 residues. DNA of the CDR3: TGTGCCAGCAGTGCCGGGACAGGGAGGAATGGCTACACCTTC. The encoded protein is CASSAGTGRNGYTF.

This chain uses TRBV5-1 with TRBJ2-7, with 14 bases aligning to TRBD2. The germline V gene encodes CDR1 SGHRS and CDR2 YFSETQ. With V trimmed by 2 bases and J by 1 base, 8 bases remained unmatched. The CDR3 contains 18 residues. The CDR3 is CASSFTTSGRVVSYEQYF. CDR3 nucleotides: TGCGCCAGCAGCTTTACGACTAGCGGGAGGGTAGTATCCTACGAGCAGTACTTC.

A word on this clone: It differs at one base from a far larger clone, so likely a read error. The gene calls are TRBV6-5 and TRBJ1-2; TRBD1 is a possible D gene (5 bases). Germline values: CDR1 MNHEY, CDR2 SVGAGI. Trimming pared 8 bases from V and 0 bases from J, leaving 7 bases between. This CDR3 spans 12 amino acids. This CDR3 is CASVGANYGYTF. The CDR3 nucleotides read TGTGCCAGCGTAGGGGCTAACTATGGCTACACCTTC.

The J gene is TRBJ2-2, the V gene TRBV5-1, with D perhaps given as TRBD1 or TRBD2 (5 bases each). The germline gives CDR1 SGHRS, CDR2 YFSETQ. The CDR3 runs 14 residues. The V end lost 5 bases, the J end lost 2 bases, and 10 bases lay between the germline ends. This CDR3 reads CASSSGPNTGELFF. The CDR3 DNA reads as TGCGCCAGCAGTTCGGGACCAAACACCGGGGAGCTGTTTTTT.

With respect to this clone: Since a far larger clone is one base different, this is likely a read error. This CDR3 is also generated by other DNA sequences in the sample. The V call is TRBV6-5, the J call TRBJ2-6, with D unclear. V dropped 4 bases and J dropped 4 bases, with 2 bases sitting between them. Germline CDR1 MNHEY, CDR2 SVGAGI. The length of the CDR3 is 12 residues. In nucleotides, the CDR3 is TGTGCCAGCAGTTCAGGGGCCAACGTCCTGACTTTC. Amino acids: CASSSGANVLTF.

The chain has TRBV29-1 and TRBJ2-2, with D perhaps given as TRBD1 or TRBD2 (5 bases each). The CDR3 is made up of 14 amino acids. CDR1 is SQVTM, CDR2 ANQGSEA, per germline. Trimming took off 7 bases at V and 4 bases at J, with 16 bases between the two ends. The CDR3 sequence: CSAGTKKLTGELFF. In nucleotides, the CDR3 is TGCAGCGCCGGGACCAAAAAACTCACCGGGGAGCTGTTTTTT.

The gene calls are TRBV28 and TRBJ1-4, with D perhaps matching TRBD1 (6 bases). Trimming pared 2 bases from V and 4 bases from J, leaving 17 bases between. The CDR3 contains 17 residues. The germline V gene has CDR1 MDHEN and CDR2 SYDVKM. The CDR3 DNA reads TGTGCCAGCAGTTTAGGAGCGGGGACACGCCTTAATGAAAAACTGTTTTTT. It codes for CASSLGAGTRLNEKLFF. The complete variable domain, with remaining parts taken from reference TRBV28 and TRBJ1-4, reads DVKVTQSSRYLVKRTGEKVFLECVQDMDHENMFWYRQDPGLGLRLIYFSYDVKMKEKGDIPEGYSVSREKKERFSLILESASTNQTSMYLCASSLGAGTRLNEKLFFGSGTQLSVL.

Only a few counts were recorded for this clone. The rearrangement joins TRBV5-4 to TRBJ2-2, with a possible D match to TRBD2 (6 bases). Germline CDR1 and CDR2: SGHNT and YYREEE (reference sequence). Deletions cut 2 bases from V and 10 bases from J, with 12 bases between. This CDR3 spans 13 amino acids. CDR3 protein: CASSFWDSSELFF. CDR3 DNA: TGTGCCAGCAGCTTTTGGGACTCTTCGGAGCTGTTTTTT. The entire variable domain, with the rest obtained from reference TRBV5-4 and TRBJ2-2, is as follows: ETGVTQSPTHLIKTRGQQVTLRCSSQSGHNTVSWYQQALGQGPQFIFQYYREEENGRGNFPPRFSGLQFPNYSSELNVNALELDDSALYLCASSFWDSSELFFGEGSRLTVL.

In the case of this clone: At the DNA level, this CDR3 is encoded by other sequences in the same sample as well. The chain couples TRBV5-4 to TRBJ1-4; TRBD1 is a possible D gene (5 bases). The CDR3 sequence is 15 residues long. Trimming left V 0 bases short and J 2 bases short, with 8 bases between. The germline V gene encodes CDR1 SGHNT and CDR2 YYREEE (reference sequence). The CDR3 protein is CASSLGGATNEKLFF. The DNA for the CDR3 is TGTGCCAGCAGCTTGGGGGGCGCGACTAATGAAAAACTGTTTTTT. Variable domain in full (rest from reference TRBV5-4 and TRBJ1-4): ETGVTQSPTHLIKTRGQQVTLRCSSQSGHNTVSWYQQALGQGPQFIFQYYREEENGRGNFPPRFSGLQFPNYSSELNVNALELDDSALYLCASSLGGATNEKLFFGSGTQLSVL.

In its sample, this clone was seen a few times. This chain uses TRBV7-8 with TRBJ2-7; TRBD2 matches at 13 bases. The junction had 5 bases not matched to a gene; V was cut back by 3 bases and J by 6 bases. Germline assignment: CDR1 SGHVS and CDR2 FQNEAQ. The CDR3 consists of 15 residues. Written as DNA, the CDR3 is TGTGCCAGCAGCTTCCGACTAGCGGGAGGTACCGAGCAGTACTTC. This translates into CASSFRLAGGTEQYF. The variable domain in full, completed from reference TRBV7-8 and TRBJ2-7, reads GAGVSQSPRYKVAKRGQDVALRCDPISGHVSLFWYQQALGQGPEFLTYFQNEAQLDKSGLPSDRFFAERPEGSVSTLKIQRTQQEDSAVYLCASSFRLAGGTEQYFGPGTRLTVT.

The chain uses TRBV7-6 and TRBJ2-7; D is unclear. Germline CDR1 SGHVS, CDR2 FNYEAQ. This CDR3 spans 13 amino acids. The ends were cut back, 5 bases at V and 7 bases at J, with 15 bases in the middle. CDR3 sequence: CASSKSTHREQYF. CDR3 sequence (DNA): TGTGCCAGCAGCAAATCAACCCATCGAGAGCAGTACTTC.

The genes are TRBV28 and TRBJ2-4; 11 bases fit TRBD2. Trimming removed 8 bases from V and 4 bases from J; junction bases left unmatched: 16. Germline loops: CDR1 MDHEN, CDR2 SYDVKM. The CDR3 totals 18 residues. As DNA, the CDR3 is TGTGCCAGCCAAGGGTTAAGGCTAGCGGGAGGAGGGAAAAACATTCAGTACTTC. Its protein is CASQGLRLAGGGKNIQYF. Full variable domain (remainder filled in from reference TRBV28 and TRBJ2-4): DVKVTQSSRYLVKRTGEKVFLECVQDMDHENMFWYRQDPGLGLRLIYFSYDVKMKEKGDIPEGYSVSREKKERFSLILESASTNQTSMYLCASQGLRLAGGGKNIQYFGAGTRLSVL.

DNA of the CDR3: TGCAGCGTTGAACGAGGGACAGGGGGCCGGGAGCAGTACTTC. Translation gives CSVERGTGGREQYF. The chain joins TRBV29-1 to TRBJ2-7; 12 bases map to TRBD1. V was clipped by 2 bases and J by 7 bases; unmatched bases: 6. This CDR3 has 14 amino acids. Germline V lookup: CDR1 SQVTM, CDR2 ANQGSEA.

In the case of this clone: This specimen includes other DNA sequences encoding the same CDR3. This chain joins TRBV5-1 and TRBJ2-2; 9 bases are a match to TRBD1. V lost 4 bases, J lost 6 bases, and 7 bases stayed unmatched. In germline, CDR1 is SGHRS, CDR2 YFSETQ. The CDR3 has 15 amino acids. The CDR3 sequence is CASSLGDRDAGELFF. The CDR3 DNA is TGCGCCAGCAGCCTGGGGGACAGGGATGCCGGGGAGCTGTTTTTT.

The rearrangement links TRBV20-1 to TRBJ2-1; the D gene is possibly TRBD2 (5 bases). Germline V gene data show CDR1 as DFQATT and CDR2 as SNEGSKA (reference sequence). V lost 7 bases, J lost 4 bases, and 8 bases lay in between. This CDR3 comprises 11 residues. CDR3 in amino acids: CSGRGYNEQFF. CDR3 DNA sequence: TGCAGTGGCCGAGGGTACAATGAGCAGTTCTTC.

Concerning this clone: The same CDR3 can be traced to other DNA sequences in this sample. CDR3 sequence: CASSLVGVGEQFF. Written as DNA, the CDR3 is TGTGCCAGCAGCTTAGTTGGTGTGGGGGAGCAGTTCTTC. J is TRBJ2-1 and V is TRBV7-2; unclear D gene. The germline V gene has CDR1 SGHTA and CDR2 FQGNSA. This CDR3 region has 13 residues. Trimming removed 1 base from V and 10 bases from J, with 11 bases in between.